The next 18 T cell receptor beta chains were all read from a single sample in a study of early T cells in non-severe SARS-CoV-2 infection listed by TCRdb under 2021. The library was prepared using 5' RACE. The run used a NextSeq 500. In TCRdb, the public reads were trimmed at Q25 with fastp and aligned with MiXCR, with productive beta chains retained. One record per CDR3 amino acid sequence lists the most common genes and DNA. Present in this sample are tens of thousands of distinct CDR3 sequences, around 5.2% of which were seen just once. The leading ten clones occupy approximately 3.5% of the sample. Sequenced: whole blood. The receptors stem from an adult who was a healthcare worker with PCR-confirmed SARS-CoV-2 infection or an uninfected control (not recorded which).

This clonotype was seen many times. The rearrangement links TRBV7-7 to TRBJ2-5; 8 nucleotides align to TRBD2. The CDR3 loop spans 16 amino acids. J was trimmed by 4 bases and V by 5 bases; bases with no gene match: 12. Per the germline V gene, CDR1 is SSHAT and CDR2 is FNYEAQ (reference sequence). CDR3: CASSTDSGAGAETQYF. The CDR3 coding sequence is TGTGCCAGCAGCACCGACAGCGGAGCGGGAGCAGAGACCCAGTACTTC.

This clonotype was detected a few times. V gene TRBV15 combines with J gene TRBJ2-3; D possibly uses TRBD1 or TRBD2 (5 bases each). The CDR3 has 14 residues. CDR1 is LNHNV and CDR2 is YYDKDF in the germline V gene (reference sequence). V lost 9 bases to trimming and J lost 2 bases, with 15 bases between them. The CDR3 loop is CATRRGAYTDTQYF. The CDR3 DNA follows: TGTGCCACGAGGCGAGGGGCTTACACAGATACGCAGTATTTT.

This clonotype was counted only a few times. The gene calls are TRBV4-3 and TRBJ2-3; either TRBD1 or TRBD2 may supply D (5 bases each). This CDR3 contains 17 residues. V lost 3 bases, J lost 0 bases, and 16 bases lay in between. Germline V gene data show CDR1 as LGHNA and CDR2 as YSLEER. CDR3 sequence: CASSHSGGVASTDTQYF. CDR3 bases: TGCGCCAGCAGCCACTCTGGGGGAGTGGCCAGCACAGATACGCAGTATTTT.

This clonotype was counted at least ten times. The chain is built from TRBV12-3 or TRBV12-4 and TRBJ2-4; D is possibly TRBD2 (5 bases). This CDR3 has 17 residues. V lost 0 bases and J lost 8, with 20 bases in between. CDR3 sequence (DNA): TGTGCCAGCAGTTTAGCTAATACTAGGAGGACCTGGGACATTCAGTACTTC. Translation: CASSLANTRRTWDIQYF.

This clonotype was seen repeatedly, ten times or more. V gene TRBV9 combines with J gene TRBJ2-1, with TRBD1 matching 7 bases. J was trimmed by 3 bases and V by 2 bases; bases with no gene match: 5. This CDR3 contains 15 residues. CDR1 is SGDLS, CDR2 YYNGEE, per germline. The CDR3 spells CASSVHRGVYNEQFF. CDR3 coding DNA: TGTGCCAGCAGCGTTCACAGGGGTGTCTACAATGAGCAGTTCTTC.

This clonotype turned up a few times. V gene TRBV4-3 combines with J gene TRBJ2-1, with 7 bases lining up with TRBD2. There are 17 residues in the CDR3. Germline loops: CDR1 LGHNA, CDR2 YSLEER. With V trimmed by 1 base and J by 6 bases, 12 bases remained unmatched. CDR3 in amino acids: CASSQGFGRSTGNEQFF. In nucleotides, the CDR3 is TGCGCCAGCAGCCAAGGTTTCGGGAGGTCAACGGGCAATGAGCAGTTCTTC.

This clonotype was recorded many times. The chain has TRBV10-2 and TRBJ1-1; 9 bases match TRBD1. The CDR3 is 14 amino acids. Germline CDR1 and CDR2: WSHSY and SAAADI. Trimming at V came to 5 bases and at J to 3 bases, leaving 4 bases not matched to a gene. In DNA, the CDR3 is TGCGCCAGCAGTTTGACAGGGGGAGACACTGAAGCTTTCTTT. It is translated as CASSLTGGDTEAFF.

This rearrangement joins TRBV28 to TRBJ2-5, with D maybe TRBD2 (6 bases). CDR3 length equals 15 residues. Germline lookup yields CDR1 MDHEN and CDR2 SYDVKM. V gave up 4 bases and J gave up 0 bases, with 12 bases separating them. The CDR3 loop is CASSSTRDYQETQYF. In DNA form, the CDR3 reads TGTGCCAGCAGTTCCACGCGGGACTACCAAGAGACCCAGTACTTC.

The table lists this clonotype with a few counts. The V gene is TRBV28, the J gene TRBJ2-1; TRBD2 aligns across 8 bases. CDR1 is MDHEN and CDR2 is SYDVKM in the germline V gene. With 3 bases clipped from V and 6 bases from J, the junction kept 7 bases outside the gene matches. The CDR3 loop spans 15 amino acids. The CDR3 region is CASSFREGRRNEQFF. DNA of the CDR3: TGTGCCAGCAGTTTCCGGGAGGGCCGACGCAATGAGCAGTTCTTC.

This clonotype was seen many times. The chain uses TRBV7-2 and TRBJ2-6, with 11 bases identical to TRBD2. The germline gives CDR1 SGHTA, CDR2 FQGNSA. Trimming took 4 bases from V and 0 from J; bases not matched to a gene: 5. The CDR3 runs 18 residues. The CDR3, as DNA: TGTGCCAGCAGCTCCAGACTAGCGGGGAACTCTGGGGCCAACGTCCTGACTTTC. This translates into CASSSRLAGNSGANVLTF.

This clonotype showed up just a few times. In DNA form, the CDR3 reads TGCAGCCCAGGCCGGGGCAAGAACACTGAAGCTTTCTTT. As protein: CSPGRGKNTEAFF. The chain couples TRBV20-1 to TRBJ1-1, with D possibly matching TRBD1 (5 bases). This CDR3 comprises 13 residues. Per germline, CDR1 DFQATT and CDR2 SNEGSKA (reference sequence).

This clonotype showed up many times. The chain is built from TRBV11-1 and TRBJ1-1; 8 nucleotides align to TRBD1. The CDR3 sequence is 14 residues long. CDR1 SGHAT and CDR2 FQDESV come from the germline V gene (reference sequence). V lost 4 bases and J lost 3; bases outside the gene matches: 4. CDR3 region: CASSWGQEYTEAFF. The CDR3 bases are TGTGCCAGCAGCTGGGGACAGGAGTACACTGAAGCTTTCTTT.

The sample holds a few counts of this clonotype. This chain connects TRBV20-1 to TRBJ2-3; no firm D call. Germline V gene sequence: CDR1 DFQATT, CDR2 SNEGSKA (reference sequence). This CDR3 has 11 residues. The ends were cut back, 7 bases at V and 5 bases at J, with 10 bases in the middle. Here the CDR3 DNA reads TGCAGTGGCAGTGGTAGAGATACGCAGTATTTT. Translation gives CSGSGRDTQYF.

This clonotype was detected only a few times. This chain joins TRBV18 and TRBJ2-7; 8 nucleotides agree with TRBD1. V gave up 2 bases and J gave up 3 bases; unmatched junction bases: 3. There are 14 residues in the CDR3. Germline CDR1 and CDR2: KGHSH and LQKENI. CDR3 DNA: TGTGCCAGCTCACCAGGGACAGGAATCTACGAGCAGTACTTC. Translated: CASSPGTGIYEQYF.

This clonotype was detected many times. The chain carries TRBV20-1 and TRBJ1-6; TRBD1 is a possible D gene (5 bases). V lost 5 bases, J lost 7 bases, and 21 bases lay in between. This CDR3 spans 16 amino acids. Germline loops: CDR1 DFQATT, CDR2 SNEGSKA (reference sequence). In DNA form, the CDR3 reads TGCAGTGCTCCGGTTGGAGGGGAAATTCGGAATTCACCCCTCCACTTT. Protein product: CSAPVGGEIRNSPLHF.

The table lists this clonotype with many counts. The rearrangement joins TRBV12-3 or TRBV12-4 to TRBJ1-5; D is perhaps TRBD1 (5 bases). V lost 6 bases and J lost 2, with 14 bases in between. The CDR3 covers 15 residues. The CDR3 spells CASRPAGGGNQPQHF. In DNA, the CDR3 is TGTGCCAGCAGACCGGCGGGGGGAGGCAATCAGCCCCAGCATTTT.

This clonotype was counted many times. J is TRBJ2-3 and V is TRBV11-2; TRBD2 agrees at 7 bases. The germline CDR1 and CDR2 sequences are SGHAT and FQNNGV. The length of the CDR3 is 17 residues. After removal of 4 bases from V and 0 bases from J, the junction contained 10 bases not matched to a gene. CDR3 nucleotide sequence: TGTGCCAGCAGCTCCTGGACTAGACCGACTAGCACAGATACGCAGTATTTT. Its protein product is CASSSWTRPTSTDTQYF. Full variable domain (outside the CDR3, taken from reference TRBV11-2 and TRBJ2-3): EAGVAQSPRYKIIEKRQSVAFWCNPISGHATLYWYQQILGQGPKLLIQFQNNGVVDDSQLPKDRFSAERLKGVDSTLKIQPAKLEDSAVYLCASSSWTRPTSTDTQYFGPGTRLTVL.

This clonotype appeared many times. The chain uses TRBV12-3 or TRBV12-4 and TRBJ2-2, with 7 bases that match TRBD2. Losses at the gene ends were 2 bases for V and 2 bases for J; bases not matched to a gene: 5. This CDR3 is built from 16 residues. CDR3 in DNA: TGTGCCAGCAGTTTACGGGGGGTACGAAACACCGGGGAGCTGTTTTTT. It translates to CASSLRGVRNTGELFF.